This T cell receptor beta chain was sequenced in a study of type 1 and type 2 diabetes patients. Study background: Samples came from type 1 diabetic, type 2 diabetic or nondiabetic people, recruited in China. Magnetic bead positive selection isolated CD4+ or CD8+ T cells from PBMCs. The whole study generated approximately 19 million paired-end reads.

The PCR template was genomic DNA. Amplification of the beta chain CDR3 used 30 forward and 13 reverse multiplex primers. MiXCR was run by TCRdb on the multiplex PCR reads, yielding one entry per CDR3 protein. The sample has more than 250,000 distinct CDR3 sequences, around 47% seen once. With regard to this clonotype: As yet, its antigen is unknown.

Germline values: CDR1 ENHRY, CDR2 SYGVKD. This CDR3 is 14 amino acids long. V lost 4 bases, J lost 5 bases, and 13 bases lay in between. Findings of the study overall: With limited T2D and control samples, some T1D-only expanded clones may not be T1D-specific.

The rearrangement joins TRBV10-3 to TRBJ2-3, with D hard to call. The sequence came from a man younger than 30 with type 2 diabetes. Sequenced: peripheral blood mononuclear cells (PBMCs). The CDR3 protein is CAISVIGSGDTQYF. In DNA, the CDR3 is TGTGCCATCAGTGTTATAGGCTCTGGAGATACGCAGTATTTT.